This T cell receptor beta chain was profiled in a study of cytomegalovirus exposure and HLA in healthy donors. Study-wide findings and caveats: Some 17,000 TCR beta sequences were associated with HLA alleles at 0.05 false discovery rate in a later analysis.

13 Jbeta primers and 60 Vbeta primers were used for the PCR. Some clones are missing from TCRdb's copy, which holds only in-frame ones; the method was immunoSEQ multiplex PCR. The data show around 150,000 clones, almost 80% seen once. Worth noting for this clone: Antigen unknown.

The clonotype was recovered from a woman in her fifties or sixties in good health and CMV-seronegative. The specimen sequenced was PBMCs.

The CDR3 nucleotides read TGTGCCAGCAGCCTAGGGACAGGGGGTCTCCAAGAGACCCAGTACTTC. Its protein is CASSLGTGGLQETQYF. The gene calls are TRBV5-6 and TRBJ2-5; 11 positions agree with TRBD1. With 4 bases clipped from V and 1 base from J, the junction kept 6 bases outside the gene matches. In germline, CDR1 is SGHDT, CDR2 YYEEEE. The CDR3 is 16 amino acids.